This T cell receptor (beta chain) was captured in a study of HIV-infected children after antiretroviral therapy interruption. At the level of the study: Interruption-arm samples span weeks 0, 12, interruption end (24 or 48), and about 3 years post-study.

The TCR library was built from RNA with a 3' RACE protocol and unique molecular identifiers. MiXCR was run by TCRdb on the 3' RACE reads, yielding one entry per CDR3 protein. This sample carries around 40,000 distinct CDR3 sequences, approximately 7% of them seen once, and the ten largest clones take around 1%. The sample holds a few counts of this clonotype. Treatment reported: PENTA 11 planned treatment interruption arm or continuous ART arm. From thawed PBMCs, naive CD4+ CD45RA+ CD45RO- T cells were sorted. Germline values: CDR1 MDHEN, CDR2 SYDVKM. The V and J ends lost 8 bases and 4 bases respectively, with 24 bases between them. This CDR3 comprises 18 residues.

Sequences were derived from CD45RA+ CD4+ T cells from PBMCs, pooled from several time points, sampled from a donor given antiretroviral therapy, either interrupted or continuous. The subset was: naive CD4+ CD45RA+ CD45RO- T cells. The TCR was taken from a pool of human donors with HIV. The rearrangement joins TRBV28 to TRBJ2-6; possibly TRBD2 for D (6 bases). Here the CDR3 reads CASCPPGGPGEGANVLTF. As DNA, the CDR3 is TGTGCCAGCTGCCCCCCTGGAGGGCCTGGAGAAGGGGCCAACGTCCTGACTTTC.